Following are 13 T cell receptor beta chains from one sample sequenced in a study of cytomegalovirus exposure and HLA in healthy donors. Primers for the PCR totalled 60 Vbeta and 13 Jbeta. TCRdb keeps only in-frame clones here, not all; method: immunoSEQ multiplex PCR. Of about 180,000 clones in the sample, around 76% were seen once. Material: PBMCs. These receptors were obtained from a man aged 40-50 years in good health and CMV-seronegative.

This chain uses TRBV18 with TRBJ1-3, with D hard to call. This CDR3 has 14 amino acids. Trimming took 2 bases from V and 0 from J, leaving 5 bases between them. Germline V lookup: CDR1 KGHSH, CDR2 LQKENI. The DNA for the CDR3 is TGTGCCAGCTCACCAGGGCTCTCTGGAAACACCATATATTTT. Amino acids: CASSPGLSGNTIYF.

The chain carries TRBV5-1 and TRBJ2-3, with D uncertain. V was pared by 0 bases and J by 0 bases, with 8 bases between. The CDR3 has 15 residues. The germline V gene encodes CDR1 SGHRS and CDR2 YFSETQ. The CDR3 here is CASSLALSSTDTQYF. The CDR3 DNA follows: TGCGCCAGCAGCTTGGCCCTGTCGAGCACAGATACGCAGTATTTT.

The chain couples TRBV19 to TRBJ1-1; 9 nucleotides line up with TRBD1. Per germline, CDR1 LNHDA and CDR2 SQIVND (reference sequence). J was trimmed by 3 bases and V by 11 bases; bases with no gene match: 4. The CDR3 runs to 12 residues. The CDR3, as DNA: TGTGCCTGCCGACAGGGGGACACTGAAGCTTTCTTT. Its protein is CACRQGDTEAFF.

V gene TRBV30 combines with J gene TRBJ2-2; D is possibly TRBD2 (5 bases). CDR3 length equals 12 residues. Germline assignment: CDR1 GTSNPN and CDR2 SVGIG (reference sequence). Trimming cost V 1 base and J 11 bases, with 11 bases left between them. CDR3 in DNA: TGTGCCTGGAGTGCCTCCGGGAAAGAGCTGTTTTTT. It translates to CAWSASGKELFF.

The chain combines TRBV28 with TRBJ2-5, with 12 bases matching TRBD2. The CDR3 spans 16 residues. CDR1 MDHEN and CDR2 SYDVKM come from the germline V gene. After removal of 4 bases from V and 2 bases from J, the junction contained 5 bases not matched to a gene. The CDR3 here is CASSSWTSGKQETQYF. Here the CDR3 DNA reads TGTGCCAGCAGTTCGTGGACTAGCGGGAAACAAGAGACCCAGTACTTC.

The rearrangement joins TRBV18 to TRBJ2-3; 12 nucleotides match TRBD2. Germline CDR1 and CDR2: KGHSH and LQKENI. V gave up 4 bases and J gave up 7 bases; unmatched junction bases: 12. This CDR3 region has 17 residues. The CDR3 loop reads CASSLNGLAGPLYTQYF. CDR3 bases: TGTGCCAGCTCACTAAATGGACTAGCGGGGCCCCTATATACGCAGTATTTT. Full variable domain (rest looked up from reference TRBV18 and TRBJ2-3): NAGVMQNPRHLVRRRGQEARLRCSPMKGHSHVYWYRQLPEEGLKFMVYLQKENIIDESGMPKERFSAEFPKEGPSILRIQQVVRGDSAAYFCASSLNGLAGPLYTQYFGPGTRLTVL.

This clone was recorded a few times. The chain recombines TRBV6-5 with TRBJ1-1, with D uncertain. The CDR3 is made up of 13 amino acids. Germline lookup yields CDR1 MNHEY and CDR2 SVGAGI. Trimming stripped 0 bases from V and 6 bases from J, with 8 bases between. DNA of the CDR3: TGTGCCAGCAGTTACTCGGCCGGGGCTGAAGCTTTCTTT. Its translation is CASSYSAGAEAFF.

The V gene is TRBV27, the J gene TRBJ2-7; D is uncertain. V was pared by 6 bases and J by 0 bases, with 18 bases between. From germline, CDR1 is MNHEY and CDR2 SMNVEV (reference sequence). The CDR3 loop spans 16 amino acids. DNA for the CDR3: TGTGCCAGCAGCCCGCGTGCCAGGAAGAGCTCCTACGAGCAGTACTTC. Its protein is CASSPRARKSSYEQYF.

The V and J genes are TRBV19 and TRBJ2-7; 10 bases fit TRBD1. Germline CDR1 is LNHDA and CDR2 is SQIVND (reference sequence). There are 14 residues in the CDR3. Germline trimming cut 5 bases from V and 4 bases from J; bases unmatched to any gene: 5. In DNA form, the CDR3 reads TGTGCCAGTAGTCGACAGGGGGCGTTGTACGAGCAGTACTTC. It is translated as CASSRQGALYEQYF.

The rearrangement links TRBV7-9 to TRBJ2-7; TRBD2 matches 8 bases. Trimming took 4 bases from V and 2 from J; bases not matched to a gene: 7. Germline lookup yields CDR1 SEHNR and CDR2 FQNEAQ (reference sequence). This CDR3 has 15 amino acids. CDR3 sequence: CASSSRLATTYEQYF. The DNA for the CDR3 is TGTGCCAGCAGCTCCCGACTAGCGACAACCTACGAGCAGTACTTC.

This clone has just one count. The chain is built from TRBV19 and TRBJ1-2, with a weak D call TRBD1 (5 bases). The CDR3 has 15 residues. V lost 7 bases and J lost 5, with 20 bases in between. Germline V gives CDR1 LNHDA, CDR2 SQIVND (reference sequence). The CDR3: CASTPVLREGYGYTF. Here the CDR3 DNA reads TGTGCCAGTACCCCGGTCCTTCGGGAGGGGTATGGCTACACCTTC.

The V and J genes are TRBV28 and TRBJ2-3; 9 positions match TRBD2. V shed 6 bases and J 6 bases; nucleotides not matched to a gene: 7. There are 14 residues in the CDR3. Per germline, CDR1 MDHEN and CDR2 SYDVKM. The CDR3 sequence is CASSRSGREDTQYF. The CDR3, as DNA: TGTGCCAGCAGCCGTAGCGGGAGAGAGGATACGCAGTATTTT.

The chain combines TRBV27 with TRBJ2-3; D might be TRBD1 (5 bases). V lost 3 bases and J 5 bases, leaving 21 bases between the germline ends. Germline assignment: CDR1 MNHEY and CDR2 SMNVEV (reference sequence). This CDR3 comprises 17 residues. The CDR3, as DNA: TGTGCCAGCAGTTTTGGGTGGGGCGGTAACAAGGGAGATACGCAGTATTTT. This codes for CASSFGWGGNKGDTQYF.